The rows below give T cell receptor beta chains drawn from one sample of a study of T cells in Graves' hyperthyroidism and ophthalmopathy. TCRdb passed the multiplex PCR reads through MiXCR, listing each CDR3 protein once. The sample records 400,000 to 600,000 distinct CDR3 sequences, more than 15% being singletons. The sample was blood. The receptor source for this set is a woman aged 25 to 39 with Graves' ophthalmopathy. Both conserved end residues are part of each CDR3. The D gene is left open where the match is weak. The listing skips clone size in some rows; elsewhere it reads once, few, many or a size class.

size	D	V	J	DNA	CDR3
many	.	TRBV3-1	TRBJ1-2	TGTGCCAGCAGCCAAGTCGGTGGGAGCGCACATGGTGGCTACACCTTC	CASSQVGGSAHGGYTF
.	.	TRBV12-3/TRBV12-4	TRBJ2-1	TGTGCCAGCATCTCACGTAGGGTCAATGAGCAGTTCTTC	CASISRRVNEQFF
many	.	TRBV28	TRBJ2-2	TGTGCCAGCAGTTTCGGGTTTCTGAACACCGGGGAGCTGTTTTTT	CASSFGFLNTGELFF
many	.	TRBV7-8	TRBJ2-7	TGTGCCAGCAGCCGCCGAGAGGATCAGCTGGGCGAGCAGTACTTC	CASSRREDQLGEQYF
.	.	TRBV4-3	TRBJ2-3	TGCGCCAGCAGCCAAGACTTTAGTGATGCGCAGTATTTT	CASSQDFSDAQYF
.	.	TRBV20-1	TRBJ1-6	TGCAGTGCTTCATCACAGTCAGGGAGCTCCTATAATTCACCCCTCCACTTT	CSASSQSGSSYNSPLHF
few	.	TRBV7-2	TRBJ2-2	TGTGCCAGCAGCTTAACCAATGTACAGAGTGGGGAGCTGTTTTTT	CASSLTNVQSGELFF
.	.	TRBV19	TRBJ2-5	TGTGCCAGTAGTATTGAGGGGAGATCGAGAGGGAAGACCCAGTACTTC	CASSIEGRSRGKTQYF
.	TRBD2	TRBV7-9	TRBJ2-3	TGTGCCAGCAGCCCACACCCCGGGACTAGCGGGAGAGGTTCAGATACGCAGTATTTT	CASSPHPGTSGRGSDTQYF
few	.	TRBV30	TRBJ2-7	TGTGCCTGGAGTCCCAGGGGTTACGAGCAGTACTTC	CAWSPRGYEQYF
many	TRBD2	TRBV7-2	TRBJ2-7	TGTGCCAGCAGCTTTTGGGGGAGGGGCTCCGAGCAGTACTTC	CASSFWGRGSEQYF
.	TRBD1	TRBV7-3	TRBJ2-7	TGTGCCAGCAGCTTTGTCGGAAGGGACAGATCAGACGAGCAGTACTTC	CASSFVGRDRSDEQYF
many	.	TRBV6-2/TRBV6-3	TRBJ1-2	TGTGCCAGCAGTTACCACTATGGCTACACCTTC	CASSYHYGYTF
many	TRBD1	TRBV28	TRBJ2-7	TGTGCCAGCAGTTTACTCACAGGGGGGTTCTACGAGCAGTACTTC	CASSLLTGGFYEQYF
many	.	TRBV7-9	TRBJ1-1	TGTGCCAGCAGCTTGCAGGGGACTATGAACACTGAAGCTTTCTTT	CASSLQGTMNTEAFF
.	TRBD1	TRBV6-2/TRBV6-3	TRBJ2-7	TGTGCCAGCAGTTACCCGACAGGGGCCACCTACGAGCAGTACTTC	CASSYPTGATYEQYF
many	TRBD2	TRBV14	TRBJ2-1	TGTGCCAGCAGCCAAAGCTGGGGACTAGCGGGAGGCAGGGGCAATGAGCAGTTCTTC	CASSQSWGLAGGRGNEQFF
.	TRBD1	TRBV6-1	TRBJ2-1	TGTGCCAGCATCGCAGGAGGGACAGGGGATGAGACCCAGTTCTTC	CASIAGGTGDETQFF